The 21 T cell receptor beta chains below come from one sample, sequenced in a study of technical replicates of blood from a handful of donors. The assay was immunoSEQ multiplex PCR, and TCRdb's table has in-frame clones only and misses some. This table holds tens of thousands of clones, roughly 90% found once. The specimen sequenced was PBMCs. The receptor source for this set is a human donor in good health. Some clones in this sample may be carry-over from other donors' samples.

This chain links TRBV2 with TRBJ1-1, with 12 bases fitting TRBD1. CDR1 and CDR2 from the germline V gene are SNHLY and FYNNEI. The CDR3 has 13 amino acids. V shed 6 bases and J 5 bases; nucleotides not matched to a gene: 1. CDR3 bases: TGTGCCAGCAGGGGACAGGGGGCGACTGAAGCTTTCTTT. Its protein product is CASRGQGATEAFF.

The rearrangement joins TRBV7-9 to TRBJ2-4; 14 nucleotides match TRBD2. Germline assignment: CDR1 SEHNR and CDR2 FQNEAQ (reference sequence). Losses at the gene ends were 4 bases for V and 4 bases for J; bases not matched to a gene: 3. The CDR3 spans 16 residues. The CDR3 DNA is TGTGCCAGCAGCTCCAGGACTAGCGGGGGGAAAAACATTCAGTACTTC. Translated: CASSSRTSGGKNIQYF.

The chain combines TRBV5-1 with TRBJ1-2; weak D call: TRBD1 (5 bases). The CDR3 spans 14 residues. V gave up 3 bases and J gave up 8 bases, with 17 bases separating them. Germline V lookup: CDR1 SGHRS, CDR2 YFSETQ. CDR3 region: CASSSGGEVLGYTF. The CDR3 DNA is TGCGCCAGCAGCTCCGGGGGAGAGGTTCTGGGCTACACCTTC.

CDR3 in DNA: TGCAGCGTTGAAACTAGCGGCGTTAAAAACATTCAGTACTTC. Its translation: CSVETSGVKNIQYF. The gene calls are TRBV29-1 and TRBJ2-4, with 8 bases aligning to TRBD2. CDR3 length: 14 amino acids. V lost 2 bases, J lost 4 bases, and 4 bases stayed unmatched. Germline values: CDR1 SQVTM, CDR2 ANQGSEA.

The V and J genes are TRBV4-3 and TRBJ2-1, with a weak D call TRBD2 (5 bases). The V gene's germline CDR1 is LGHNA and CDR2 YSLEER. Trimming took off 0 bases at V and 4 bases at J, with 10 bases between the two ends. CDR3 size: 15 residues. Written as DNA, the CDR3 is TGCGCCAGCAGCCAAGAGGTCCTAGCTTACAATGAGCAGTTCTTC. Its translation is CASSQEVLAYNEQFF.

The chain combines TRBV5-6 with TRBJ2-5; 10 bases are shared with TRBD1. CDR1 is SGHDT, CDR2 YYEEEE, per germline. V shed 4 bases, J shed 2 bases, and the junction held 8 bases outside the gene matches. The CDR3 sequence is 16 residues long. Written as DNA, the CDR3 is TGTGCCAGCAGCCCAAGACAGGGGGCATCTCAAGAGACCCAGTACTTC. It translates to CASSPRQGASQETQYF.

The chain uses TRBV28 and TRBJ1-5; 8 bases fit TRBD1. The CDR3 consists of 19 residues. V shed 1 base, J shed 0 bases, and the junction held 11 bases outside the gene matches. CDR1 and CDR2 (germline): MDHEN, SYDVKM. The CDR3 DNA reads TGTGCCAGCAGTTTATATTCCCCGGACAGGGCCTATAGCAATCAGCCCCAGCATTTT. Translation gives CASSLYSPDRAYSNQPQHF.

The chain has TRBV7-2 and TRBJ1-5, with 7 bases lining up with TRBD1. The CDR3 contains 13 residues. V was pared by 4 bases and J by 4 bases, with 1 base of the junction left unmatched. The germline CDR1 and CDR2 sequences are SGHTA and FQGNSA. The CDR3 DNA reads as TGTGCCAGCAGCTCCAGGGGGAATCAGCCCCAGCATTTT. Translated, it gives CASSSRGNQPQHF.

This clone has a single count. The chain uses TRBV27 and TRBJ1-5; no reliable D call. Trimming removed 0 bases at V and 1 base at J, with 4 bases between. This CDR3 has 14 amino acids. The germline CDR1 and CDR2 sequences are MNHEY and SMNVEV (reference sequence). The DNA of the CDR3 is TGTGCCAGCAGTTTATCGGCAAGCAATCAGCCCCAGCATTTT. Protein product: CASSLSASNQPQHF.

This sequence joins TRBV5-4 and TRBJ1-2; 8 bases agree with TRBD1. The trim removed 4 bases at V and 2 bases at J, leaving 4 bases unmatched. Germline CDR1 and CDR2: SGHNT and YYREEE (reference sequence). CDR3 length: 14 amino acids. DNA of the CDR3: TGTGCCAGCAGCACGTCAGGGGGCAACTATGGCTACACCTTC. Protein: CASSTSGGNYGYTF. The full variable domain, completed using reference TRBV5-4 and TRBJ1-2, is ETGVTQSPTHLIKTRGQQVTLRCSSQSGHNTVSWYQQALGQGPQFIFQYYREEENGRGNFPPRFSGLQFPNYSSELNVNALELDDSALYLCASSTSGGNYGYTFGSGTRLTVV.

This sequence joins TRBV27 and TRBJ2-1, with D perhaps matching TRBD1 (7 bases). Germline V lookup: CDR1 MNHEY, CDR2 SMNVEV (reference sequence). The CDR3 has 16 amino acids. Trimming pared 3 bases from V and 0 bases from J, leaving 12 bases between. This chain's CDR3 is CASSFRGDSSYNEQFF. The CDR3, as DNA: TGTGCCAGCAGTTTCAGGGGGGACAGCTCCTACAATGAGCAGTTCTTC.

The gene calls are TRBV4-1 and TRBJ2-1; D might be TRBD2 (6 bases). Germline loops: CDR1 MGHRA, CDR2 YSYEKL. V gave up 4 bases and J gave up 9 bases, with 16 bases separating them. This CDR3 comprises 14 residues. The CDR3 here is CASSRGDRGAEQFF. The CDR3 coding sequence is TGCGCCAGCAGCCGGGGGGATAGGGGCGCTGAGCAGTTCTTC.

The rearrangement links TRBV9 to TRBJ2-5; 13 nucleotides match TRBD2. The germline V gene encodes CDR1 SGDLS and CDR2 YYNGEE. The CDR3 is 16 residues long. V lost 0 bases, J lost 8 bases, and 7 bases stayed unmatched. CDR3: CASSVGTSGGLATQYF. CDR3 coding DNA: TGTGCCAGCAGCGTAGGGACTAGCGGGGGCCTAGCAACCCAGTACTTC.

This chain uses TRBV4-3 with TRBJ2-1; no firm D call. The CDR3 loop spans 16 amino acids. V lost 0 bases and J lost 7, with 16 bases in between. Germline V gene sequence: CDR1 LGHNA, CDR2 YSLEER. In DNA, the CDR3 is TGCGCCAGCAGCCAAGAATGGGCAGACGTCTATAATGAGCAGTTCTTC. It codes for CASSQEWADVYNEQFF.

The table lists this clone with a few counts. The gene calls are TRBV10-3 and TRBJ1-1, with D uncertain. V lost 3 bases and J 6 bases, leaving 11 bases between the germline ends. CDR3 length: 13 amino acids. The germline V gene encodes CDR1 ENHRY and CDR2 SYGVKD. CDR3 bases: TGTGCCATCAGTGATTCAATACAGCCTGAAGCTTTCTTT. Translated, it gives CAISDSIQPEAFF.

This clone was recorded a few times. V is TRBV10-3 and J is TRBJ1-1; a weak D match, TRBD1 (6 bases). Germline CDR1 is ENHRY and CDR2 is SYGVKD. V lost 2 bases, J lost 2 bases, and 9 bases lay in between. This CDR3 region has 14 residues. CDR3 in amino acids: CAISEVTGNTEAFF. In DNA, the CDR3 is TGTGCCATCAGTGAGGTGACAGGCAACACTGAAGCTTTCTTT.

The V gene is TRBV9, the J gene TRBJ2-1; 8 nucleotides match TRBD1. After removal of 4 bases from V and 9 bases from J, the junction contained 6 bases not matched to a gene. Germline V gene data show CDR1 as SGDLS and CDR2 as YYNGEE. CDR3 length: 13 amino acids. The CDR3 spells CASSPRDRGEQFF. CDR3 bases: TGTGCCAGCAGCCCTAGAGACAGGGGTGAGCAGTTCTTC.

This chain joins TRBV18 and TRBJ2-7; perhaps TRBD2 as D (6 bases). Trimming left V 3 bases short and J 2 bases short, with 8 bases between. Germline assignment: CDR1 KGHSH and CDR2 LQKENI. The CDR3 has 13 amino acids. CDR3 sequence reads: CASSPRGTYEQYF. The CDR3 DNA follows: TGTGCCAGCTCACCGCGGGGAACCTACGAGCAGTACTTC.

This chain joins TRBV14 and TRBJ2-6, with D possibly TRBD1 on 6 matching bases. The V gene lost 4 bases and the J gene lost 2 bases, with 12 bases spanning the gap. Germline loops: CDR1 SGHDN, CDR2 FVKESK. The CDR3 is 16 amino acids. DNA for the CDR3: TGTGCCAGCAGCCCCTACAGGGCCCCTGGGGCCAACGTCCTGACTTTC. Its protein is CASSPYRAPGANVLTF.

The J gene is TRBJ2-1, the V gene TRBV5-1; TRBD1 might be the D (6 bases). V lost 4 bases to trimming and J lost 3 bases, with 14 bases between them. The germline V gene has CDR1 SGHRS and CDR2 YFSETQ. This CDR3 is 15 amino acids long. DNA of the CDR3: TGCGCCAGCAGCGCGAGTGACAGGTACTACAATGAGCAGTTCTTC. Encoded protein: CASSASDRYYNEQFF.

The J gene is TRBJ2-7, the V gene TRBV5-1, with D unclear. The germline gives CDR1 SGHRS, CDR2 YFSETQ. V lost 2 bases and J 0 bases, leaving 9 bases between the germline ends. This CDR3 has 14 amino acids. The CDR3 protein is CASSFYSYSYEQYF. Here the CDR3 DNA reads TGCGCCAGCAGCTTCTACTCCTACTCCTACGAGCAGTACTTC. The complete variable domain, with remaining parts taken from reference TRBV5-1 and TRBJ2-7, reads KAGVTQTPRYLIKTRGQQVTLSCSPISGHRSVSWYQQTPGQGLQFLFEYFSETQRNKGNFPGRFSGRQFSNSRSEMNVSTLELGDSALYLCASSFYSYSYEQYFGPGTRLTVT.